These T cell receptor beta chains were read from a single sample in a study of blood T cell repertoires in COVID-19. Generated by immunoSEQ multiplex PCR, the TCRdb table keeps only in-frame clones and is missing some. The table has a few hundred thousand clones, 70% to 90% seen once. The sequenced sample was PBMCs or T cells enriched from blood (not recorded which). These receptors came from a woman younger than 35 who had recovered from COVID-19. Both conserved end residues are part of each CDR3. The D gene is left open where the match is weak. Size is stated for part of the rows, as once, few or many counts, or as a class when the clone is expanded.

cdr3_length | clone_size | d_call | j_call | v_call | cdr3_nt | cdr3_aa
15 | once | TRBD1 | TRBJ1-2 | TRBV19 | TGTGCCAGCTATGGACAGGGGCTAACTAACTATGGCTACACCTTC | CASYGQGLTNYGYTF
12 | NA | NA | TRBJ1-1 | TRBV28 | TGTGCCAGCAGTTTATTTCCGGGGGAAGCTTTCTTT | CASSLFPGEAFF
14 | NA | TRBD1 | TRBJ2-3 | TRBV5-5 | TGTGCCAGCAGCAGAGGGACAGGCACAGATACGCAGTATTTT | CASSRGTGTDTQYF
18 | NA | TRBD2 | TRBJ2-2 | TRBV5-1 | TGCGCCAGCAGCTTGAGTTCCCGTAGGCGGGGGGGCCCCGGGGAGCTGTTTTTT | CASSLSSRRRGGPGELFF
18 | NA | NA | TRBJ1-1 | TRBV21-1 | TGTGCCAGCAGCTCACAGAGACAGGGGGCATCGAATAAAGCTGAAGCTTTCTTT | CASSSQRQGASNKAEAFF
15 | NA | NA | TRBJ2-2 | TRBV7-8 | TGTGCCAGCAGCCGCGCGACTGCGAACACCGGGGAGCTGTTTTTT | CASSRATANTGELFF
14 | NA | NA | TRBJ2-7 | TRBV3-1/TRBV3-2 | TGTGCCAGCAAGCCACCGGGGGTACGCTACGAGCAGTACTTC | CASKPPGVRYEQYF
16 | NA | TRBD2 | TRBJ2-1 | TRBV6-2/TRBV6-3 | TGTGCCAGCAGCTCACTTGCGGGGGGTTATTACAATGAGCAGTTCTTC | CASSSLAGGYYNEQFF
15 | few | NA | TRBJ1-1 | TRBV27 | TGTGCCAGCAGTCCAAGTTACGGACAGAACACTGAAGCTTTCTTT | CASSPSYGQNTEAFF
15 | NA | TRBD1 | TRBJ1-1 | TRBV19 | TGTGCCAGTAGTATTCTGGGACAGGGGGTGACTGAAGCTTTCTTT | CASSILGQGVTEAFF
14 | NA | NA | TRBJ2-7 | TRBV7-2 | TGTGCCAGCAGCCAACCCCCAGGGTCCTACGAGCAGTACTTC | CASSQPPGSYEQYF
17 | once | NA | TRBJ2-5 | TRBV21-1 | TGTGCCAGCAGCCCAAAGGCGGGACTAGCGGGGCAAGAGACCCAGTACTTC | CASSPKAGLAGQETQYF